These 17 T cell receptor beta chains share one sample of origin, sequenced in a study of regulatory T cells in long-lasting Graves disease. Arm-PCR of CDR3 regions and iRepertoire HTBI primers were used to build TCR beta libraries. TCRdb used MiXCR to reprocess the multiplex PCR reads, holding one entry per CDR3 protein. The sample lists some 250,000 distinct CDR3 sequences, 20% to 25% seen once, with more than 11% in the top ten. Indicated time point: newly diagnosed GD, antithyroid drugs for less than 3 months. TCR sequences were obtained from RNA taken from PBMCs. The sequences come from peripheral blood mononuclear cells (PBMCs), collected at new diagnosis, from a patient treated with antithyroid drugs. The receptor source for this set is a female donor with Graves disease.

This chain uses TRBV12-3 or TRBV12-4 with TRBJ2-7, with D perhaps matching TRBD2 (5 bases). The V gene lost 7 bases and the J gene lost 3 bases, with 13 bases spanning the gap. This CDR3 comprises 13 residues. The CDR3 loop reads CASTHGVGYEQYF. CDR3 nucleotides: TGTGCCAGCACCCACGGGGTCGGCTACGAGCAGTACTTC.

In its sample, this clonotype was seen many times. Mismatch with germline at one junction end may stem from a read error. This chain connects TRBV7-6 to TRBJ2-1, with TRBD1 matching over 10 bases. Germline CDR1 reads SGHVS; CDR2 reads FNYEAQ. The CDR3 is 15 amino acids. CDR3 nucleotides: TGTGCCAACAGCGGGACAGGGGTTGAGGGCAATGAGCAGTTCTTC. It translates to CANSGTGVEGNEQFF.

Points on this clonotype: It is likely a read error: a sequence one base away is far more abundant. This sequence joins TRBV7-3 and TRBJ2-2, with D uncertain. The length of the CDR3 is 16 residues. CDR1 and CDR2 from the germline V gene are SGHTA and FQGTGA. The CDR3 is CASNLTAAPNTGELFF. DNA of the CDR3: TGTGCCAGCAACTTAACAGCAGCACCGAACACCGGGGAGCTGTTTTTT.

This rearrangement joins TRBV7-2 to TRBJ2-7, with a weak D call TRBD2 (5 bases). This CDR3 has 15 amino acids. Germline V lookup: CDR1 SGHTA, CDR2 FQGNSA. Between the trimmed V and J ends, which lost 3 bases and 0 bases, there was a span of 12 bases. The CDR3 coding sequence is TGTGCCAGCAGCTTGGCGGGCGGAAACTCCTACGAGCAGTACTTC. It specifies CASSLAGGNSYEQYF.

The genes are TRBV4-2 and TRBJ2-3, with 9 bases aligning to TRBD2. This CDR3 region has 16 residues. After removal of 1 base from V and 1 base from J, the junction contained 3 bases not matched to a gene. Germline CDR1 LGHNA, CDR2 YNFKEQ. The DNA for the CDR3 is TGTGCCAGCAGCCAAGTTCAGCGGGGGGGCACAGATACGCAGTATTTT. Its translation is CASSQVQRGGTDTQYF.

This clonotype was seen ten or more times. The DNA of the CDR3 is TGTGCCAGCAGCTTATCCGGGACAGGGGGCACAGATACGCAGTATTTT. Amino acid sequence: CASSLSGTGGTDTQYF. The rearrangement links TRBV7-2 to TRBJ2-3; 10 positions match TRBD1. The CDR3 runs 16 residues. CDR1 is SGHTA, CDR2 FQGNSA, per germline. Trimming took 2 bases from V and 1 from J; bases not matched to a gene: 3.

There are many counts of this clonotype. This chain links TRBV30 with TRBJ1-5; tentative D call: TRBD1 (5 bases). V lost 5 bases and J 2 bases, leaving 13 bases between the germline ends. CDR3 size: 14 residues. Germline lookup yields CDR1 GTSNPN and CDR2 SVGIG (reference sequence). Here the CDR3 reads CAWARDRGNQPQHF. CDR3 in DNA: TGTGCCTGGGCCCGGGACCGTGGCAATCAGCCCCAGCATTTT.

This clonotype has ten or more counts. At one end, the junction sequence differs from germline, possibly due to a read error. The chain employs TRBV7-2 and TRBJ2-1, with TRBD2 matching over 10 bases. Germline CDR1 is SGHTA and CDR2 is FQGNSA. The CDR3 totals 15 residues. The CDR3 bases are TGCGCCAGCAGCTTCCTAGCGGGGGTCTACAATGAGCAGTTCTTC. This sequence encodes CASSFLAGVYNEQFF.

This clonotype was picked up many times. V usage is TRBV6-2 or TRBV6-3 and J usage is TRBJ1-5; D unresolved. Germline values: CDR1 MNHEY, CDR2 SVGEGT. Trimming took 0 bases from V and 4 from J, leaving 10 bases between them. The CDR3 runs to 15 residues. The CDR3 sequence: CASSYSQGPNQPQHF. DNA for the CDR3: TGTGCCAGCAGTTACTCTCAAGGACCTAATCAGCCCCAGCATTTT.

As to this clonotype: Since a far larger clone is one base different, this is likely a read error. The genes are TRBV2 and TRBJ2-3, with D possibly matching TRBD2 (6 bases). The J call may not be correct, given that the DNA end is closer to TRBJ2-7. Germline-derived CDR1 and CDR2 are SNHLY and FYNNEI. The CDR3 is 16 residues long. The CDR3 DNA follows: TGTGCCAGCAGTGTGGTCTGGCGACTAGTGGGCTGCGAGCAGTACTTC. Residues: CASSVVWRLVGCEQYF.

This clonotype was seen repeatedly, ten times or more. This chain links TRBV20-1 with TRBJ2-3; 7 bases agree with TRBD1. The CDR3 loop spans 14 amino acids. V shed 3 bases, J shed 5 bases, and the junction held 8 bases outside the gene matches. Germline assignment: CDR1 DFQATT and CDR2 SNEGSKA (reference sequence). CDR3 DNA sequence: TGCAGTGCTAGCGAAGGGGGCATAGGAGATACGCAGTATTTT. Amino acids: CSASEGGIGDTQYF.

This clonotype was found many times. The chain uses TRBV29-1 and TRBJ2-7, with TRBD2 matching 14 bases. After removal of 1 base from V and 7 bases from J, the junction contained 9 bases not matched to a gene. Germline lookup yields CDR1 SQVTM and CDR2 ANQGSEA. The CDR3 has 16 residues. CDR3 coding DNA: TGCAGCGTTGAAGCCTCGGGACTAGCGGGAGCGGGAGAGCAGTACTTC. It specifies CSVEASGLAGAGEQYF.

This clonotype has just one count. The rearrangement uses TRBV27 and TRBJ1-4, with D possibly matching TRBD1 (6 bases). CDR3 length: 17 residues. V lost 3 bases, J lost 0 bases, and 14 bases lay in between. The germline gives CDR1 MNHEY, CDR2 SMNVEV (reference sequence). The CDR3 DNA reads TGTGCCAGCAGTTTTTCGGGGGGCCCTCCAACTAATGAAAAACTGTTTTTT. This gives the protein CASSFSGGPPTNEKLFF.

At least ten counts were recorded for this clonotype. This sequence joins TRBV7-2 and TRBJ1-2, with unresolved D. Germline lookup yields CDR1 SGHTA and CDR2 FQGNSA. Trimming took 0 bases from V and 8 from J, leaving 13 bases between them. The CDR3 covers 14 residues. The CDR3 reads CASSLAQTARGYTF. The CDR3 DNA reads as TGTGCCAGCAGCTTAGCGCAAACGGCACGAGGCTACACCTTC.

This clonotype was observed a handful of times. The genes are TRBV6-5 and TRBJ2-7; D possibly uses TRBD1 or TRBD2 (5 bases each). The germline CDR1 and CDR2 sequences are MNHEY and SVGAGI. The CDR3 sequence is 14 residues long. V gave up 4 bases and J gave up 3 bases, with 13 bases separating them. CDR3 sequence: CASSWSRDDYEQYF. The CDR3 DNA reads as TGTGCCAGCAGTTGGTCCCGGGACGACTACGAGCAGTACTTC.

This clonotype was counted at least ten times. This chain connects TRBV30 to TRBJ1-2; 7 nucleotides line up with TRBD1. This CDR3 comprises 19 residues. The germline V gene encodes CDR1 GTSNPN and CDR2 SVGIG (reference sequence). V was pared by 3 bases and J by 1 base, with 20 bases of the junction left unmatched. CDR3 nucleotide sequence: TGTGCCTGGAGGGACATGTACAGTTGGGGGACAGCGCTTAACTATGGCTACACCTTC. Its translation: CAWRDMYSWGTALNYGYTF.

This clonotype was detected a few times. This sequence joins TRBV30 and TRBJ1-2, with D perhaps matching TRBD1 (6 bases). The CDR3 has 14 residues. The germline gives CDR1 GTSNPN, CDR2 SVGIG (reference sequence). V lost 4 bases and J 8 bases, leaving 20 bases between the germline ends. The CDR3 bases are TGTGCCTGGAAGTGGGGCAGGGGTCTCAGGGGCTACACCTTC. Amino acids: CAWKWGRGLRGYTF.